These T cell receptor beta chains were read from a single sample in a study of T cell changes during pregnancy in multiple sclerosis. Libraries were prepared by immunoSEQ multiplex PCR; TCRdb keeps only in-frame clonotypes and omits some of them. Among 35,000 or so clones, about 90% were seen once, and the ten largest hold roughly 0.45%. Source: CD4+ T cells from peripheral blood mononuclear cells, taken after pregnancy. These TCRs come from a female donor with multiple sclerosis, enrolled in a pregnancy study. CDR3s include the opening cysteine and the closing phenylalanine or tryptophan. A D gene is named only where the DNA matches it firmly. Size is stated for part of the rows, as once, few or many counts, or as a class when the clone is expanded.

size: NA
V: TRBV7-8
J: TRBJ2-1
D: NA
DNA: TGTGCCAGCAGATCTACGGGACAAAGCTACAATGAGCAGTTCTTC
CDR3: CASRSTGQSYNEQFF

size: NA
V: TRBV5-4
J: TRBJ2-3
D: NA
DNA: TGTGCCAGCACCCGAGGGGGAACCACAGATACGCAGTATTTT
CDR3: CASTRGGTTDTQYF

size: NA
V: TRBV29-1
J: TRBJ1-5
D: TRBD1
DNA: TGCAGCGTTGGGCAGGGGGTCGATCAGCCCCAGCATTTT
CDR3: CSVGQGVDQPQHF

size: NA
V: TRBV14
J: TRBJ2-7
D: TRBD1
DNA: TGTGCCAGCAGCCAAGTTTTCCGGGACAGGGGCTACGAGCAGTACTTC
CDR3: CASSQVFRDRGYEQYF

size: NA
V: TRBV4-2
J: TRBJ1-2
D: TRBD1
DNA: TGTGCCAGCAGCCAAGAAGGGACAGGGGGAAACCCTTCCTGGGGCTACACCTTC
CDR3: CASSQEGTGGNPSWGYTF

size: once
V: TRBV6-5
J: TRBJ2-7
D: NA
DNA: TGTGCCAGCAGTTCTACAGGAACCCCCACCTACGAGCAGTACTTC
CDR3: CASSSTGTPTYEQYF

size: NA
V: TRBV6-1
J: TRBJ2-7
D: NA
DNA: TGTGCCAGCAGTGATGAAATGGAGGGATACTACGAGCAGTACTTC
CDR3: CASSDEMEGYYEQYF

size: NA
V: TRBV9
J: TRBJ2-1
D: NA
DNA: TGTGCCAGCAGCGTACAAGGGGGGGGTTCCAATGAGCAGTTCTTC
CDR3: CASSVQGGGSNEQFF

size: NA
V: TRBV15
J: TRBJ2-5
D: TRBD1
DNA: TGTGCCACCAGCAGAGGGAGGGGACAGGGTGTGGAGACCCAGTACTTC
CDR3: CATSRGRGQGVETQYF

size: NA
V: TRBV4-2
J: TRBJ2-1
D: TRBD2
DNA: TGTGCCAGCAGCCAGCCGGGACTAGCGGGGGTGCCAAGCTCCTACAATGAGCAGTTCTTC
CDR3: CASSQPGLAGVPSSYNEQFF

size: NA
V: TRBV9
J: TRBJ2-3
D: TRBD1
DNA: TGTGCCAGCAGCCCTCGGACAGGGGTTGATACGCAGTATTTT
CDR3: CASSPRTGVDTQYF

size: NA
V: TRBV5-5
J: TRBJ2-1
D: NA
DNA: TGTGCCAGCAGCTTGAACAGGGTTAATGAGCAGTTCTTC
CDR3: CASSLNRVNEQFF

size: NA
V: TRBV18
J: TRBJ2-7
D: TRBD2
DNA: TGTGCCAGCTCCCCGGGAGGGGGGATATACGAGCAGTACTTC
CDR3: CASSPGGGIYEQYF

size: NA
V: TRBV5-1
J: TRBJ2-5
D: NA
DNA: TGCGCCAGCAGCTCCGCACAGCAAGAGACCCAGTACTTC
CDR3: CASSSAQQETQYF

size: NA
V: TRBV19
J: TRBJ2-7
D: NA
DNA: TGTGCCAGTAACCGGGCTTCGGGATACGAGCAGTACTTC
CDR3: CASNRASGYEQYF

size: once
V: TRBV19
J: TRBJ2-3
D: NA
DNA: TGTGCCAGTAGTCTCTTAGAGGGCGGAGGAGGGAATACGCAGTATTTT
CDR3: CASSLLEGGGGNTQYF

size: NA
V: TRBV19
J: TRBJ1-2
D: NA
DNA: TGTGCCAGTAGTCTTCAGGATACCCTTAACTATGGCTACACCTTC
CDR3: CASSLQDTLNYGYTF

size: NA
V: TRBV7-6
J: TRBJ1-1
D: TRBD1
DNA: TGTGCCAGCAGCTTATTGGACAGGGGGGACACTGAAGCTTTCTTT
CDR3: CASSLLDRGDTEAFF

size: NA
V: TRBV2
J: TRBJ2-7
D: TRBD1
DNA: TGTGCCAGCAGCGGACAGGTACTGGCTACCTACGAGCAGTACTTC
CDR3: CASSGQVLATYEQYF

size: NA
V: TRBV7-2
J: TRBJ1-1
D: NA
DNA: TGTGCCAGCAGTTATGACAGGACAGAAGCTTTCTTT
CDR3: CASSYDRTEAFF

size: NA
V: TRBV5-1
J: TRBJ2-7
D: TRBD2
DNA: TGCGCCAGCAGCTTGGCCGGTGGGAGGGTAAACGAGCAGTACTTC
CDR3: CASSLAGGRVNEQYF

size: once
V: TRBV7-9
J: TRBJ2-2
D: NA
DNA: TGTGCCAGCAGCCTTAGAGAGCCCGGGACACGCACCGGGGAGCTGTTTTTT
CDR3: CASSLREPGTRTGELFF

size: NA
V: TRBV7-2
J: TRBJ1-1
D: NA
DNA: TGTGCCAGCAGCTCCCCGGGTCAGAACACTGAAGCTTTCTTT
CDR3: CASSSPGQNTEAFF

size: NA
V: TRBV2
J: TRBJ2-2
D: NA
DNA: TGTGCCAGCAGTGAGCAGGATCCCGGGGAGCTGTTTTTT
CDR3: CASSEQDPGELFF

size: NA
V: TRBV5-8
J: TRBJ1-5
D: TRBD1
DNA: TGTGCCAGCAGCAAGGCTAACAGGGGAGATCAGCCCCAGCATTTT
CDR3: CASSKANRGDQPQHF

size: NA
V: TRBV2
J: TRBJ1-1
D: TRBD1
DNA: TGTGCCAGCGGTTGGGACAGATCCATGAACACTGAAGCTTTCTTT
CDR3: CASGWDRSMNTEAFF

size: once
V: TRBV6-6
J: TRBJ1-2
D: NA
DNA: TGTGCCAGCAGCCCCCAGGGAAACTATGGCTACACCTTC
CDR3: CASSPQGNYGYTF

size: once
V: TRBV7-8
J: TRBJ2-5
D: TRBD1
DNA: TGTGCCAGCAGCCCAAGGGAAGGGGGCCATTTTCGGGAGACCCAGTACTTC
CDR3: CASSPREGGHFRETQYF

size: NA
V: TRBV28
J: TRBJ1-1
D: NA
DNA: TGTGCCAGCAGTGTCGTCTTTACTGAAGCTTTCTTT
CDR3: CASSVVFTEAFF

size: NA
V: TRBV7-9
J: TRBJ2-2
D: TRBD1
DNA: TGTGCCAGCAGTGGGGGACAGGGAACAGGAACCGGGGAGCTGTTTTTT
CDR3: CASSGGQGTGTGELFF

size: NA
V: TRBV5-1
J: TRBJ2-7
D: TRBD1
DNA: TGCGCCAGCCAGCAAAGACAGGGTTCCTACGAGCAGTACTTC
CDR3: CASQQRQGSYEQYF

size: NA
V: TRBV12-5
J: TRBJ1-5
D: TRBD1
DNA: TGTGCTAGTGGTCCCGGGACAGGAGCGAATCAGCCCCAGCATTTT
CDR3: CASGPGTGANQPQHF

size: NA
V: TRBV7-2
J: TRBJ2-1
D: NA
DNA: TGTGCCAGCAGCTTGCAGGGAAACTACAATGAGCAGTTCTTC
CDR3: CASSLQGNYNEQFF

size: NA
V: TRBV4-1
J: TRBJ1-1
D: TRBD1
DNA: TGCGCCAGCAGCCTACCTGCTCAGGGGGCACTGAACACTGAAGCTTTCTTT
CDR3: CASSLPAQGALNTEAFF

size: few
V: TRBV2
J: TRBJ1-2
D: TRBD1
DNA: TGTGCCAGCAGTGAAGACAGGGGGGGCTACACCTTC
CDR3: CASSEDRGGYTF